This T cell receptor (beta chain) was identified in a study of Ad26.COV2.S vaccination and SARS-CoV-2 variants. About the study: Enrollment placed the donor in the COV1001 Ad26.COV2.S trial arm. Once or twice, 56 days apart, Ad26.COV2.S was delivered intramuscularly.

General study points: Compared with placebo recipients, vaccine recipients had higher spike-specific TCR breadth.

Indicated treatment: around 19 received Ad26.COV2.S at low or high dose, single or two shots; about 5 received placebo; per-sample allocation not given. The samples date from day 63 after the first vaccine or placebo injection. Adults aged 18-55 years in Boston included the donor. Details on this clone: Its antigen is still unknown.

This CDR3 is built from 12 residues. V dropped 10 bases and J dropped 1 base, with 9 bases sitting between them. The repertoire was sequenced with immunoSEQ multiplex PCR; TCRdb's copy has only in-frame clones and lacks some. Of 440,000 or so clones listed, roughly 87% are singletons. This TCR came from a person between 18 and 65 years old who received the Ad26.COV2.S COVID-19 vaccine or a placebo. The sample consisted of peripheral blood, taken in a trial of Ad26.COV2.S vaccine versus placebo. The rearrangement uses TRBV23-1 and TRBJ2-3; the D is unclear. TRBV23-1 is labeled an ORF, and its function is uncertain. The CDR3 bases are TGCGCCACCGACCCGGGCACAGATACGCAGTATTTT. As protein: CATDPGTDTQYF.